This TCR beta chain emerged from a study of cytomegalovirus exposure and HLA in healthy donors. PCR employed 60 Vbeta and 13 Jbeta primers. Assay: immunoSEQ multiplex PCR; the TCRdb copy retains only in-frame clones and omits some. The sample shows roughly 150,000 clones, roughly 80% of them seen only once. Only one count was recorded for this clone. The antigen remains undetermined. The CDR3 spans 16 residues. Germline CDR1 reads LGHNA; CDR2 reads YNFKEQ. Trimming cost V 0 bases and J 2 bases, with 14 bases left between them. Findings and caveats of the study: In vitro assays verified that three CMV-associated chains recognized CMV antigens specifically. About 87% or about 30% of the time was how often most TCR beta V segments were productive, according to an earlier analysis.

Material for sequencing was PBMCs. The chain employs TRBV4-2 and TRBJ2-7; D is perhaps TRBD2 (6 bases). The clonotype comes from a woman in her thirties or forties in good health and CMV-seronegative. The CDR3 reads CASSQEGGDSTYEQYF. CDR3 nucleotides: TGTGCCAGCAGCCAAGAAGGAGGGGACTCTACCTACGAGCAGTACTTC.